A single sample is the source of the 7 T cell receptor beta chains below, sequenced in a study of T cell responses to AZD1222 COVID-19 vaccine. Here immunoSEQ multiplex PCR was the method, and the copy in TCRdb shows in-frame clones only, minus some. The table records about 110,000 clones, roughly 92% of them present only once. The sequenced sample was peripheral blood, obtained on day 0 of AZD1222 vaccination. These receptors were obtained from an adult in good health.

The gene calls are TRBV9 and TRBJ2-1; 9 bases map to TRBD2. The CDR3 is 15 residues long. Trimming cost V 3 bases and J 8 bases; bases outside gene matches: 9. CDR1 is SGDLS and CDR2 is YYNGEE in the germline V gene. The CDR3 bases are TGTGCCAGCAGCGGGACTAGCGCCCTTTATGATGAGCAGTTCTTC. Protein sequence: CASSGTSALYDEQFF.

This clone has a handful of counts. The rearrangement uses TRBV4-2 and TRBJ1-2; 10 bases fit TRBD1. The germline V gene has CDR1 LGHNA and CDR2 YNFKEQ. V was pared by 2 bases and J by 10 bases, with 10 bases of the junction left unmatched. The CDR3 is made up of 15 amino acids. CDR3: CASSQSLTGGGTYTF. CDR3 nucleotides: TGTGCCAGCAGCCAAAGCTTGACAGGGGGCGGAACCTACACCTTC.

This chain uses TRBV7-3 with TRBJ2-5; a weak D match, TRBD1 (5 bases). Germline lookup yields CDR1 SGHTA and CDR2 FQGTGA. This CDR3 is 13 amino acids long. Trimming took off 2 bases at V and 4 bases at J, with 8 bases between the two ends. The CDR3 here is CASSLDRRETQYF. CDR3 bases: TGTGCCAGCAGCTTAGACAGACGAGAGACCCAGTACTTC.

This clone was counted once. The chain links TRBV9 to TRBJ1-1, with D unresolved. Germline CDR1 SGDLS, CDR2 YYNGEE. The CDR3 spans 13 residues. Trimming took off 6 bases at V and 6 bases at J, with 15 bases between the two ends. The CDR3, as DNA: TGTGCCAGCACTCCCCCGGGTAAAGCTGAAGCTTTCTTT. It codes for CASTPPGKAEAFF.

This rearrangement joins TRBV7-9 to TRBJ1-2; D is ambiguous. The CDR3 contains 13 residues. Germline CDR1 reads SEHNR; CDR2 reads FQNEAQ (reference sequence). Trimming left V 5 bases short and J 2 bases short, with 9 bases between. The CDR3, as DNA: TGTGCCAGCAGCGTAGGACGGAACTATGGCTACACCTTC. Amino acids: CASSVGRNYGYTF.

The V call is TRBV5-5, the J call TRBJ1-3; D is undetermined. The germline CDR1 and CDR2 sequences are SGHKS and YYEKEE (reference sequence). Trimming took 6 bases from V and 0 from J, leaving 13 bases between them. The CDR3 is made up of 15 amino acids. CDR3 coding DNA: TGTGCCAGCAACTTCGACGGCCACTCTGGAAACACCATATATTTT. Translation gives CASNFDGHSGNTIYF.

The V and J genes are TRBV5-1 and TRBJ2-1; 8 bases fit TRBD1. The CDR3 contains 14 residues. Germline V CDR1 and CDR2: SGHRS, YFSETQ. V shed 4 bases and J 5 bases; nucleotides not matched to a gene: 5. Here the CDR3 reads CASSRGQGDNEQFF. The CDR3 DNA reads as TGCGCCAGCAGCCGCGGACAGGGTGACAATGAGCAGTTCTTC.